The 19 T cell receptor beta chains below all came from one sample that was sequenced in a study of cytomegalovirus exposure and HLA in healthy donors (dated by TCRdb to 2017 to 2019). The method behind the library was the immunoSEQ multiplex PCR assay. The multiplex PCR relied on a mix of 60 forward primers for TCR Vbeta segments and 13 reverse primers for TCR Jbeta segments. As stored in TCRdb, this immuneACCESS dataset retains in-frame rearrangements with V and J assigned. A fraction of the clones does not appear; measured against another copy, unresolved V genes explain less than half of the discrepancy, and the remainder lacks a known reason. The sample data list some 270,000 clones, and roughly 91% of these were observed just once. Jointly, the top ten make up 1.7% of the sample. The sequenced sample consisted of PBMCs. The receptors come from a girl aged 2 to 10 in good health and CMV-seronegative.

This chain uses TRBV7-9 with TRBJ1-4, with 7 bases lining up with TRBD1. The CDR3 runs to 14 residues. Trimming took 4 bases from V and 8 from J; bases not matched to a gene: 7. The germline V gene encodes CDR1 SEHNR and CDR2 FQNEAQ (reference sequence). In DNA, the CDR3 is TGTGCCAGCAGCTCAGACAGGGAGGACGAAAAACTGTTTTTT. It is translated as CASSSDREDEKLFF.

CDR3 DNA: TGTGCCATCAGTGCTAGGACAGCCTACGAGCAGTACTTC. It specifies CAISARTAYEQYF. V is TRBV10-3 and J is TRBJ2-7; TRBD1 is a possible D gene (6 bases). V gave up 4 bases and J gave up 2 bases, with 9 bases separating them. The CDR3 is 13 amino acids. Germline loops: CDR1 ENHRY, CDR2 SYGVKD.

This chain uses TRBV2 with TRBJ2-7; tentative D call: TRBD2 (5 bases). Trimming removed 4 bases from V and 4 bases from J, with 14 bases in between. Germline CDR1 SNHLY, CDR2 FYNNEI. CDR3 length: 14 amino acids. CDR3: CASSVGGLAYEQYF. In DNA form, the CDR3 reads TGTGCCAGCAGTGTTGGTGGACTGGCTTACGAGCAGTACTTC. Complete variable domain (other parts from reference TRBV2 and TRBJ2-7): EPEVTQTPSHQVTQMGQEVILRCVPISNHLYFYWYRQILGQKVEFLVSFYNNEISEKSEIFDDQFSVERPDGSNFTLKIRSTKLEDSAMYFCASSVGGLAYEQYFGPGTRLTVT.

V is TRBV12-5 and J is TRBJ1-1; the D is unclear. The V gene's germline CDR1 is LGHNT and CDR2 FRNRAP. The length of the CDR3 is 14 residues. Trimming took off 7 bases at V and 0 bases at J, with 12 bases between the two ends. CDR3 region: CASVGGSLNTEAFF. The CDR3 DNA follows: TGTGCTAGTGTCGGAGGCAGCTTGAACACTGAAGCTTTCTTT. Variable domain in full (rest from reference TRBV12-5 and TRBJ1-1): DARVTQTPRHKVTEMGQEVTMRCQPILGHNTVFWYRQTMMQGLELLAYFRNRAPLDDSGMPKDRFSAEMPDATLATLKIQPSEPRDSAVYFCASVGGSLNTEAFFGQGTRLTVV.

The rearrangement uses TRBV6-5 and TRBJ1-2; 7 bases agree with TRBD1. The V gene's germline CDR1 is MNHEY and CDR2 SVGAGI. Trimming took 5 bases from V and 8 from J; bases not matched to a gene: 14. The CDR3 runs to 15 residues. In DNA, the CDR3 is TGTGCCAGCAGTCGCGGACAGGTTGGGGATAAGGGCTACACCTTC. Amino acids: CASSRGQVGDKGYTF.

The chain uses TRBV5-1 and TRBJ2-2, with 7 positions matching TRBD2. The CDR3 runs to 15 residues. V was clipped by 3 bases and J by 6 bases; unmatched bases: 8. The germline V gene has CDR1 SGHRS and CDR2 YFSETQ. This chain's CDR3 is CASSSTVGGSGELFF. The CDR3 nucleotides are TGCGCCAGCAGCTCAACGGTGGGGGGGTCCGGGGAGCTGTTTTTT. The variable domain in full, with the rest retrieved from reference TRBV5-1 and TRBJ2-2, is KAGVTQTPRYLIKTRGQQVTLSCSPISGHRSVSWYQQTPGQGLQFLFEYFSETQRNKGNFPGRFSGRQFSNSRSEMNVSTLELGDSALYLCASSSTVGGSGELFFGEGSRLTVL.

This clone was detected only once. The CDR3 sequence is CASRLDRGLNSPLHF. CDR3 DNA sequence: TGTGCCAGCAGACTAGACAGGGGGCTTAATTCACCCCTCCACTTT. The chain has TRBV27 and TRBJ1-6, with 10 bases aligning to TRBD1. V shed 6 bases and J 6 bases; nucleotides not matched to a gene: 5. There are 15 residues in the CDR3. In germline, CDR1 is MNHEY, CDR2 SMNVEV (reference sequence).

The chain's CDR3 is CATGLAGVAMNNEQFF. In DNA, the CDR3 is TGTGCCACCGGACTAGCGGGAGTGGCTATGAACAATGAGCAGTTCTTC. The rearrangement uses TRBV10-3 and TRBJ2-1; the match to TRBD2 covers 13 bases. Losses at the gene ends were 10 bases for V and 5 bases for J; bases not matched to a gene: 11. This CDR3 has 16 amino acids. The germline CDR1 and CDR2 sequences are ENHRY and SYGVKD.

The chain recombines TRBV7-6 with TRBJ2-3, with 7 bases identical to TRBD2. CDR3 size: 16 residues. Looked up from germline, CDR1 is SGHVS and CDR2 is FNYEAQ. The ends lost 0 bases at V and 3 bases at J; junction bases unmatched: 6. The CDR3 protein is CASSLATYGGTDTQYF. CDR3 sequence (DNA): TGTGCCAGCAGCTTAGCGACCTACGGGGGGACAGATACGCAGTATTTT.

The chain recombines TRBV13 with TRBJ2-5, with a tentative D call TRBD2 (5 bases). Germline loops: CDR1 PRHDT, CDR2 FYEKMQ (reference sequence). Trimming shortened V by 4 bases and J by 0 bases, and 9 bases separated the two germline ends. This CDR3 is built from 14 residues. CDR3 DNA sequence: TGTGCCAGCAGCTCCAGCGGCTACCAAGAGACCCAGTACTTC. Its protein product is CASSSSGYQETQYF.

The V and J genes are TRBV7-6 and TRBJ2-1; D is undetermined. The germline V gene has CDR1 SGHVS and CDR2 FNYEAQ. The CDR3 extends over 18 amino acids. Trimming pared 5 bases from V and 0 bases from J, leaving 20 bases between. The DNA for the CDR3 is TGTGCCAGCAGCCCAGTCCCTGACTGGCAGAGCTCCTACAATGAGCAGTTCTTC. It encodes CASSPVPDWQSSYNEQFF.

The V call is TRBV1, the J call TRBJ2-7; the table gives TRBD2 as D, unverified against the DNA. TRBV1 is a pseudogene. The length of the CDR3 is 15 residues. In DNA, the CDR3 is TGCACCAGCAGCCGAACTAGCGCGAGCTCCTACGAGCAGTACTTC. It codes for CTSSRTSASSYEQYF.

This clone was observed once. The chain uses TRBV5-1 and TRBJ2-2; 13 bases align to TRBD2. Germline lookup yields CDR1 SGHRS and CDR2 YFSETQ. This CDR3 has 16 amino acids. Trimming took 4 bases from V and 7 from J; bases not matched to a gene: 7. The CDR3 region has the DNA TGCGCCAGCAGCCCCGGACTAGCGGGAGCGGGCGGGGAGCTGTTTTTT. Translated: CASSPGLAGAGGELFF.

The V gene is TRBV10-3, the J gene TRBJ1-4, with 10 nucleotides matching TRBD1. The germline V gene encodes CDR1 ENHRY and CDR2 SYGVKD. The CDR3 runs to 16 residues. The trim removed 5 bases at V and 0 bases at J, leaving 3 bases unmatched. The CDR3 sequence is CAISSGQGATNEKLFF. The DNA of the CDR3 is TGTGCCATCAGTTCCGGACAGGGGGCAACTAATGAAAAACTGTTTTTT.

This chain uses TRBV6-6 with TRBJ1-4, with 7 bases that match TRBD1. This CDR3 spans 15 amino acids. After removal of 5 bases from V and 0 bases from J, the junction contained 3 bases not matched to a gene. Germline V CDR1 and CDR2: MNHNY, SVGAGI (reference sequence). CDR3 protein: CASSVRGATNEKLFF. CDR3 sequence (DNA): TGTGCCAGCAGTGTCAGGGGGGCAACTAATGAAAAACTGTTTTTT.

The V and J genes are TRBV10-3 and TRBJ2-2; 8 bases align to TRBD1. Germline V CDR1 and CDR2: ENHRY, SYGVKD. Germline trimming cut 7 bases from V and 3 bases from J; bases unmatched to any gene: 10. The length of the CDR3 is 16 residues. CDR3 loop: CAITPGGAKDTGELFF. For the CDR3, the DNA is TGTGCCATCACCCCAGGGGGCGCGAAAGACACCGGGGAGCTGTTTTTT.

This sequence joins TRBV19 and TRBJ2-2; maybe TRBD2 (6 bases). The CDR3 length is 12 residues. The germline CDR1 and CDR2 sequences are LNHDA and SQIVND (reference sequence). Trimming shortened V by 10 bases and J by 6 bases, and 12 bases separated the two germline ends. CDR3 bases: TGTGCCACCGCCGGGGGTTCCGGGGAGCTGTTTTTT. Protein: CATAGGSGELFF.

This CDR3 is CASSSGTGGYTF. CDR3 DNA: TGTGCCAGCAGTTCCGGGACAGGTGGCTACACCTTC. The chain couples TRBV27 to TRBJ1-2; 8 bases align to TRBD1. Per germline, CDR1 MNHEY and CDR2 SMNVEV (reference sequence). With V trimmed by 4 bases and J by 7 bases, 2 bases remained unmatched. The CDR3 length is 12 residues.

This chain links TRBV15 with TRBJ2-1, with TRBD2 identical over 10 bases. CDR3 length equals 16 residues. Per germline, CDR1 LNHNV and CDR2 YYDKDF (reference sequence). The J segment lost 5 bases and the V segment lost 4 bases, leaving 8 bases of the junction unmatched. This CDR3 is CATSIELAGNHNEQFF. The CDR3 nucleotides read TGTGCCACCAGCATAGAACTAGCGGGAAATCACAATGAGCAGTTCTTC.